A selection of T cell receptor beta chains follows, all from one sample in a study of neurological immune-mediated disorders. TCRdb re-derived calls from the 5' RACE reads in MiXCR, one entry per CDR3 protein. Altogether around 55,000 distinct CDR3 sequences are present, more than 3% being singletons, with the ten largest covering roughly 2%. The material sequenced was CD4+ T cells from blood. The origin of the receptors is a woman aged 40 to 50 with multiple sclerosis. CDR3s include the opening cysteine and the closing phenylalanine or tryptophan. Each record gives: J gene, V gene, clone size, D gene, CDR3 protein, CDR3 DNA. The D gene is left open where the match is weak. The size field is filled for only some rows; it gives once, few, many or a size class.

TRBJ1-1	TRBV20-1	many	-	CSASVWVNTEAFF	TGCAGTGCTAGCGTTTGGGTGAACACTGAAGCTTTCTTT
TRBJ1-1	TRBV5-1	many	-	CASSSQGGLTEAFF	TGCGCCAGCAGCAGCCAAGGGGGTCTTACTGAAGCTTTCTTT
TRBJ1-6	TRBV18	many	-	CASSPRLTDNSPLHF	TGTGCCAGCTCACCACGGTTGACTGATAATTCACCCCTCCACTTT
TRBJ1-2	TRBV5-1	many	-	CASSLEGNWAHGYTF	TGCGCCAGCAGCTTGGAGGGGAACTGGGCCCATGGCTACACCTTC
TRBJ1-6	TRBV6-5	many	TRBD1	CASTQGVYNSPLHF	TGTGCCAGCACCCAGGGGGTTTATAATTCACCCCTCCACTTT
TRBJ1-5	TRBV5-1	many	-	CASSLEGRGEPQHF	TGCGCCAGCAGCTTGGAGGGGAGAGGGGAGCCCCAGCATTTT
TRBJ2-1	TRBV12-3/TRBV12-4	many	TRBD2	CASSGLAVLAFSSYNEQFF	TGTGCCAGCAGTGGCCTAGCGGTCCTTGCCTTCAGCTCCTACAATGAGCAGTTCTTC
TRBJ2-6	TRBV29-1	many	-	CSVSPSGANVLTF	TGCAGCGTGAGCCCCTCTGGGGCCAACGTCCTGACTTTC
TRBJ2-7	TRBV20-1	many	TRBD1	CSTPGDSRSEQYF	TGCAGTACCCCCGGGGACAGCCGGTCCGAGCAGTACTTC
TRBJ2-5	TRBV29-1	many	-	CSVVRGGPWTETQYF	TGCAGCGTTGTGAGGGGGGGACCCTGGACGGAGACCCAGTACTTC
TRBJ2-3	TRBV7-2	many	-	CASSFGGPITDTQYF	TGTGCCAGCAGCTTCGGGGGCCCCATCACAGATACGCAGTATTTT
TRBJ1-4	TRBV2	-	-	CASSRREEKLFF	TGTGCCAGCAGTCGGAGAGAGGAAAAACTGTTTTTT
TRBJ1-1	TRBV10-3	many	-	CAIKVQLNTEAFF	TGTGCCATCAAAGTACAGCTGAACACTGAAGCTTTCTTT
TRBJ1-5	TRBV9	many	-	CASSVGPYSNQPQHF	TGTGCCAGCAGCGTAGGACCTTATAGCAATCAGCCCCAGCATTTT
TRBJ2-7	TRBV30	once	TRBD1	CAWSVAGGYEQYF	TGTGCCTGGAGTGTAGCAGGGGGCTACGAGCAGTACTTC
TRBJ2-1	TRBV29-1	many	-	CSVEDPEKYNEQFF	TGCAGCGTTGAAGATCCCGAGAAGTACAATGAGCAGTTCTTC
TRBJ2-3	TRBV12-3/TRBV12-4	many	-	CASSPGRDTQYF	TGTGCCAGCAGTCCCGGCCGGGATACGCAGTATTTT
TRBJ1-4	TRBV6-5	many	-	CASSYSFRRAANEKLFF	TGTGCCAGCAGTTACTCATTTCGTCGGGCGGCTAATGAAAAACTGTTTTTT
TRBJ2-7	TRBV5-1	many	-	CASSLEKGLQYF	TGCGCCAGCAGCTTGGAAAAGGGTCTGCAGTACTTC
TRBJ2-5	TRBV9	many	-	CASSGGSQETQYF	TGTGCCAGCAGCGGGGGCAGCCAAGAGACCCAGTACTTC
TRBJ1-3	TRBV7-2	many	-	CASSFGQGLGNTIYF	TGTGCCAGCAGCTTTGGGCAGGGACTGGGAAACACCATATATTTT
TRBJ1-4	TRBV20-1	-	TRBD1	CSGTGVDEKLFF	TGCAGTGGGACAGGGGTAGATGAAAAACTGTTTTTT
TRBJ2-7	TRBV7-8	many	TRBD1	CASSSRRDRSSYEQYF	TGTGCCAGCAGCTCGCGAAGGGACAGGAGCTCCTACGAGCAGTACTTC
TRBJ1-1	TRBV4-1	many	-	CASSQDRGEEAFF	TGCGCCAGCAGCCAAGATCGAGGGGAAGAAGCTTTCTTT
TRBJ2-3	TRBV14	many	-	CASSLPGDDTQYF	TGTGCCAGCAGCCTTCCAGGGGACGATACGCAGTATTTT
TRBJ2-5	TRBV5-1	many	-	CASSLDGRGQGETQYF	TGCGCCAGCAGCTTGGATGGACGGGGGCAGGGAGAGACCCAGTACTTC
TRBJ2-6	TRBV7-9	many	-	CASSLLSGRSGANVLTF	TGTGCCAGCAGCCTATTATCGGGCCGCTCTGGGGCCAACGTCCTGACTTTC
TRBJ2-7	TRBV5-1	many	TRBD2	CASSLGASGNYEQYF	TGCGCCAGCAGCTTAGGGGCTAGCGGTAACTACGAGCAGTACTTC
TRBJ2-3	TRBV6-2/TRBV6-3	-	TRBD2	CASSYERGGPDTQYF	TGTGCCAGCAGTTACGAGCGGGGGGGCCCAGATACGCAGTATTTT
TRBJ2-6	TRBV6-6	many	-	CASNTGANVLTF	TGTGCCAGCAATACGGGGGCCAACGTCCTGACTTTC
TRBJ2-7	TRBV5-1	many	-	CASSLEVEQYF	TGCGCCAGCAGCTTGGAGGTCGAGCAGTACTTC
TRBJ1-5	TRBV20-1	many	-	CSARGRAVYRDSNQPQHF	TGCAGTGCTAGGGGCCGGGCCGTTTACAGGGATAGCAATCAGCCCCAGCATTTT
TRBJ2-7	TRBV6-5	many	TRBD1	CASSYSPTGGSEQYF	TGTGCCAGCAGTTACTCCCCGACAGGGGGTAGCGAGCAGTACTTC
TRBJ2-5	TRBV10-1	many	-	CASSDSDRATQYF	TGCGCCAGCAGTGACTCCGACCGGGCCACCCAGTACTTC
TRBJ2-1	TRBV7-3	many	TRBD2	CASSQFGGAYNEQFF	TGTGCCAGCAGCCAATTCGGGGGGGCCTACAATGAGCAGTTCTTC